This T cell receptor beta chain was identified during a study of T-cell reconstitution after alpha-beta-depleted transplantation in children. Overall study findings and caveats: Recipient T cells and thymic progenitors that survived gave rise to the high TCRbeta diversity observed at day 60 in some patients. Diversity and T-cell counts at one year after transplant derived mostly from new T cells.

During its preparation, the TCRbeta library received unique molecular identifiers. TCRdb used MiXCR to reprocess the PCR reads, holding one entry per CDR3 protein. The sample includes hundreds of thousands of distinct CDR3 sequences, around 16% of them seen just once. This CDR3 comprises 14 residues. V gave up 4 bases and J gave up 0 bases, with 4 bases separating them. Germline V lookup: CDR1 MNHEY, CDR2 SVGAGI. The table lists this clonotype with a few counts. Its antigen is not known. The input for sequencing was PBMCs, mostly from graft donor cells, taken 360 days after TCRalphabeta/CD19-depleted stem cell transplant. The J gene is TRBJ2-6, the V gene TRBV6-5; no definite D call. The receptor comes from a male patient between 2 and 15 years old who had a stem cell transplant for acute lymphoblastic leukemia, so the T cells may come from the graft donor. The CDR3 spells CASSSISGANVLTF. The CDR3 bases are TGTGCCAGCAGTTCGATCTCTGGGGCCAACGTCCTGACTTTC.